The 30 T cell receptor beta chains reported below all come from one sample, sequenced in a study of PD-1 blockade in classical Hodgkin lymphoma. The data were produced by immunoSEQ multiplex PCR, yet TCRdb's version contains in-frame clones alone and is incomplete. This repertoire shows about 44,000 clones, 55% to 80% found once; its top ten account for over 3%. Specified time point: cycle 4 day 1 (C4D1), after more than 5 weeks of nivolumab. Patients all relapsed after autologous stem cell transplantation, and there was variation in brentuximab vedotin exposure. Sequences were derived from peripheral blood mononuclear cells (PBMCs), sampled before the fourth cycle of nivolumab. The receptors shown here come from a human donor with classical Hodgkin lymphoma.

A remark on this clone: The identical CDR3 is also encoded by other nucleotide sequences in the sample. The genes are TRBV6-5 and TRBJ1-4; TRBD1 agrees at 9 bases. The length of the CDR3 is 14 residues. Losses at the gene ends were 3 bases for V and 6 bases for J; bases not matched to a gene: 2. Germline V gives CDR1 MNHEY, CDR2 SVGAGI. The DNA for the CDR3 is TGTGCCAGCAGTTATTGGACAGGGGATGAAAAACTGTTTTTT. Translated: CASSYWTGDEKLFF.

This clone was counted a single time. The chain recombines TRBV11-2 with TRBJ2-2; D is possibly TRBD1 or TRBD2 (6 bases each). This CDR3 has 15 amino acids. Trimming cost V 5 bases and J 8 bases, with 18 bases left between them. Germline V gene lookup returns CDR1 SGHAT and CDR2 FQNNGV. CDR3 in amino acids: CASSKGGPGEGELFF. The CDR3 coding sequence is TGTGCCAGCAGCAAGGGGGGCCCAGGGGAAGGGGAGCTGTTTTTT.

This clone was seen just once. The J gene is TRBJ2-7, the V gene TRBV7-2; D may be TRBD2 (7 bases). Germline CDR1 is SGHTA and CDR2 is FQGNSA. This CDR3 contains 13 residues. Deletions cut 5 bases from V and 7 bases from J, with 15 bases between. The chain's CDR3 is CASSPGRGGEQYF. CDR3 nucleotides: TGTGCCAGCAGCCCGGGGAGGGGGGGAGAGCAGTACTTC.

The V gene is TRBV11-2, the J gene TRBJ1-1; tentative D call: TRBD1 (5 bases). The CDR3 covers 13 residues. The germline V gene encodes CDR1 SGHAT and CDR2 FQNNGV. The germline V and J ends were trimmed by 5 bases and 11 bases, with 18 bases remaining between them. CDR3 nucleotides: TGTGCCAGCAGCCTACCGCCGGGACGCTTGGCTTTCTTT. Encoded protein: CASSLPPGRLAFF.

A remark on this clone: A much larger clonotype is one base distant, so this may be a read error. The chain is built from TRBV6-6 and TRBJ1-1, with 7 bases that match TRBD1. This CDR3 is 13 amino acids long. From germline, CDR1 is MNHNY and CDR2 SVGAGI (reference sequence). The CDR3 nucleotides read TGTGCCGGCAGTCCATCAGGGGGGACTGAAGCTTTCTTT. Translated: CAGSPSGGTEAFF.

The DNA for the CDR3 is TGTGCCAGCAGCTTAGACGGTATGAACACTGAAGCTTTCTTT. Protein product: CASSLDGMNTEAFF. The genes are TRBV7-9 and TRBJ1-1, with D unclear. Germline lookup yields CDR1 SEHNR and CDR2 FQNEAQ (reference sequence). The CDR3 totals 14 residues. V was shortened by 1 base and J by 0 bases, with 6 bases between the two germline ends.

The genes are TRBV28 and TRBJ1-5; D unclear. Germline assignment: CDR1 MDHEN and CDR2 SYDVKM. CDR3 length: 15 residues. V was trimmed by 3 bases and J by 2 bases, leaving 11 bases between them. The CDR3 DNA follows: TGTGCCAGCAGTTTGTCTACAGTGGGCAATCAGCCCCAGCATTTT. This encodes CASSLSTVGNQPQHF.

This clone has more than one count but fewer than ten. The chain is built from TRBV6-5 and TRBJ1-2; D is unclear. This CDR3 is 14 amino acids long. Looked up from germline, CDR1 is MNHEY and CDR2 is SVGAGI. V was clipped by 0 bases and J by 4 bases, with 9 bases between them. CDR3 loop: CASSYSNVGYGYTF. For the CDR3, the DNA is TGTGCCAGCAGTTACTCGAATGTGGGCTATGGCTACACCTTC.

The gene calls are TRBV7-2 and TRBJ2-7; 12 nucleotides agree with TRBD2. V gave up 5 bases and J gave up 10 bases; unmatched junction bases: 9. The CDR3 covers 14 residues. In germline, CDR1 is SGHTA, CDR2 FQGNSA. The DNA of the CDR3 is TGTGCCAGCAGCCCGACTAGCGGGAGATTTTCCCAGTACTTC. This translates into CASSPTSGRFSQYF.

The rearrangement uses TRBV9 and TRBJ2-7; TRBD2 might be the D (5 bases). The CDR3 is 15 amino acids. V shed 0 bases and J shed 2 bases, with 12 bases lying between them. Germline CDR1 reads SGDLS; CDR2 reads YYNGEE. The DNA for the CDR3 is TGTGCCAGCAGCGTAGCCGGGAAGGGAGCCTACGAGCAGTACTTC. Translating it yields CASSVAGKGAYEQYF.

This clone has only a few counts. J is TRBJ2-7 and V is TRBV19; D remains unclear. The V gene lost 6 bases and the J gene lost 3 bases, with 15 bases spanning the gap. The CDR3 runs 14 residues. The germline CDR1 and CDR2 sequences are LNHDA and SQIVND (reference sequence). DNA of the CDR3: TGTGCCAGTAGCCCCGTCACCCGGGTCTACGAGCAGTACTTC. It encodes CASSPVTRVYEQYF.

The V and J genes are TRBV7-2 and TRBJ2-7, with TRBD2 matching over 14 bases. The CDR3 spans 18 residues. J was trimmed by 2 bases and V by 1 base; bases with no gene match: 7. Germline loops: CDR1 SGHTA, CDR2 FQGNSA. DNA for the CDR3: TGTGCCAGCAGCTTAGTGGGGACTAGCGGGAGTTTCACCTACGAGCAGTACTTC. Its protein is CASSLVGTSGSFTYEQYF.

J is TRBJ2-7 and V is TRBV5-4; D gene ambiguous. The CDR3 consists of 13 residues. From germline, CDR1 is SGHNT and CDR2 YYREEE (reference sequence). The V end lost 0 bases, the J end lost 6 bases, and 10 bases lay between the germline ends. The CDR3 coding sequence is TGTGCCAGCAGCTTGGACCCTCTCGGCGAGCAGTACTTC. Protein product: CASSLDPLGEQYF.

This clone came up a few times. This chain uses TRBV30 with TRBJ1-4; D ambiguous. From germline, CDR1 is GTSNPN and CDR2 SVGIG (reference sequence). There are 14 residues in the CDR3. V was cut by 0 bases and J by 4 bases, with 9 bases left in between. The CDR3 here is CAWSVGQFNEKLFF. The CDR3 bases are TGTGCCTGGAGTGTCGGGCAGTTTAATGAAAAACTGTTTTTT.

V is TRBV7-2 and J is TRBJ1-2; D gene uncertain. Trimming left V 3 bases short and J 8 bases short, with 13 bases between. This CDR3 is built from 13 residues. Germline V CDR1 and CDR2: SGHTA, FQGNSA. The CDR3 coding sequence is TGTGCCAGCAGCTTCATAGGGCTCGGAGGCTACACCTTC. Encoded protein: CASSFIGLGGYTF.

This clone showed up many times. Other DNA sequences in this sample translate to the same CDR3. This chain joins TRBV18 and TRBJ2-5; unclear D gene. Germline V gene lookup returns CDR1 KGHSH and CDR2 LQKENI. The CDR3 is 13 amino acids. V dropped 2 bases and J dropped 5 bases, with 9 bases sitting between them. CDR3 coding DNA: TGTGCCAGCTCACCAGGTCTCGAGGAGACCCAGTACTTC. Translating gives CASSPGLEETQYF.

The chain couples TRBV6-6 to TRBJ2-7; either TRBD1 or TRBD2 may supply D (5 bases each). The CDR3 is 12 amino acids. Trimming shortened V by 8 bases and J by 6 bases, and 14 bases separated the two germline ends. CDR1 MNHNY and CDR2 SVGAGI come from the germline V gene (reference sequence). This CDR3 reads CASRGLRGEQYF. The CDR3 bases are TGTGCCAGCCGGGGCCTTAGAGGCGAGCAGTACTTC.

CDR3 protein: CASTPGVGPYEQYF. The CDR3 DNA follows: TGTGCCAGCACCCCAGGGGTAGGTCCCTACGAGCAGTACTTC. This chain uses TRBV7-9 with TRBJ2-7; D possibly corresponds to TRBD1 (6 bases). CDR1 SEHNR and CDR2 FQNEAQ come from the germline V gene (reference sequence). The CDR3 runs 14 residues. With 7 bases removed from V and 2 bases from J, the gap between germline ends came to 15 bases.

The V gene is TRBV20-1, the J gene TRBJ2-2; possible D gene TRBD2, 6 bases. Looked up from germline, CDR1 is DFQATT and CDR2 is SNEGSKA (reference sequence). This CDR3 comprises 11 residues. Trimming took off 6 bases at V and 8 bases at J, with 10 bases between the two ends. The CDR3 loop is CSAGTRGELFF. CDR3 bases: TGCAGTGCCGGGACTCGGGGGGAGCTGTTTTTT.

The table lists this clone with a count of one. V gene TRBV6-5 combines with J gene TRBJ1-5; 10 bases are a match to TRBD1. Unmatched junction bases numbered 6, after V lost 6 bases and J lost 7 bases. This CDR3 region has 14 residues. Germline CDR1 is MNHEY and CDR2 is SVGAGI. The CDR3, as DNA: TGTGCCAGCAGGGAGGGACAGGGGCGGCAGCCCCAGCATTTT. Residues: CASREGQGRQPQHF.

The chain employs TRBV6-6 and TRBJ2-7; D is perhaps TRBD1 or TRBD2 (5 bases each). Germline V gene sequence: CDR1 MNHNY, CDR2 SVGAGI (reference sequence). Trimming took off 5 bases at V and 9 bases at J, with 14 bases between the two ends. This CDR3 region has 12 residues. Written as DNA, the CDR3 is TGTGCCAGCAGTGGATACGGGGACGGGCAGTACTTC. Translating it yields CASSGYGDGQYF.

The chain carries TRBV25-1 and TRBJ1-3; D remains ambiguous. Germline V gene sequence: CDR1 MGHDK, CDR2 SYGVNS. The CDR3 contains 11 residues. Trimming left V 9 bases short and J 0 bases short, with 3 bases between. The CDR3, as DNA: TGTGCCAGTTTCTCTGGAAACACCATATATTTT. Translated, it gives CASFSGNTIYF.

This chain links TRBV7-2 with TRBJ1-5; D uncertain. CDR1 and CDR2 from the germline V gene are SGHTA and FQGNSA. This CDR3 has 14 amino acids. Trimming removed 2 bases at V and 0 bases at J, with 5 bases between. CDR3 DNA sequence: TGTGCCAGCAGCTTACGTACTAGCAATCAGCCCCAGCATTTT. Translating gives CASSLRTSNQPQHF.

V gene TRBV6-4 combines with J gene TRBJ2-3, with D possibly being TRBD2 (6 bases). Trimming took 2 bases from V and 6 from J, leaving 12 bases between them. Germline V CDR1 and CDR2: MRHNA, SNTAGT. The CDR3 sequence is 14 residues long. CDR3 nucleotide sequence: TGTGCCAGCAGTGACAGTGCGGGAACGGATACGCAGTATTTT. Translated, it gives CASSDSAGTDTQYF.

This chain connects TRBV7-2 to TRBJ1-6; D may be TRBD1 (6 bases). Trimming removed 2 bases from V and 7 bases from J, with 12 bases in between. Germline values: CDR1 SGHTA, CDR2 FQGNSA. This CDR3 spans 15 amino acids. For the CDR3, the DNA is TGTGCCAGCAGCTTACAGGGGCCTGGGAATTCACCCCTCCACTTT. Protein sequence: CASSLQGPGNSPLHF.

This chain links TRBV6-5 with TRBJ2-5; 11 bases fit TRBD2. This CDR3 has 16 amino acids. V dropped 0 bases and J dropped 4; count of bases not matched to a gene: 4. The germline V gene encodes CDR1 MNHEY and CDR2 SVGAGI. CDR3 DNA: TGTGCCAGCAGTTACTCAGGACTAGCGGGTGCAGAGACCCAGTACTTC. Residues: CASSYSGLAGAETQYF.

V gene TRBV29-1 combines with J gene TRBJ2-7; D is undetermined. The CDR3 totals 11 residues. The germline gives CDR1 SQVTM, CDR2 ANQGSEA. V gave up 4 bases and J gave up 4 bases, with 8 bases separating them. For the CDR3, the DNA is TGCAGCGTTGTAATCAGATACGAGCAGTACTTC. Translation: CSVVIRYEQYF.

The CDR3 coding sequence is TGTGCCAGCAGCTTGGACGCAGGGACAGGGTCACTCGGCTACACCTTC. Amino acid sequence: CASSLDAGTGSLGYTF. The gene calls are TRBV5-6 and TRBJ1-2; 9 bases align to TRBD1. V shed 0 bases, J shed 8 bases, and the junction held 11 bases outside the gene matches. This CDR3 is 16 amino acids long. Per germline, CDR1 SGHDT and CDR2 YYEEEE.

This sequence joins TRBV5-1 and TRBJ2-7, with D tentatively TRBD2 (5 bases). The CDR3 length is 15 residues. Trimming cost V 0 bases and J 0 bases, with 10 bases left between them. The germline CDR1 and CDR2 sequences are SGHRS and YFSETQ. CDR3 region: CASSLGLGSSYEQYF. The CDR3 DNA follows: TGCGCCAGCAGCTTGGGGCTGGGGAGCTCCTACGAGCAGTACTTC.

The chain has TRBV28 and TRBJ1-1; perhaps TRBD1 as D (5 bases). Germline V CDR1 and CDR2: MDHEN, SYDVKM. The length of the CDR3 is 13 residues. Trimming left V 2 bases short and J 5 bases short, with 9 bases between. The CDR3 bases are TGTGCCAGCAGTTTAAGGGGACGGACTGAAGCTTTCTTT. As protein: CASSLRGRTEAFF.